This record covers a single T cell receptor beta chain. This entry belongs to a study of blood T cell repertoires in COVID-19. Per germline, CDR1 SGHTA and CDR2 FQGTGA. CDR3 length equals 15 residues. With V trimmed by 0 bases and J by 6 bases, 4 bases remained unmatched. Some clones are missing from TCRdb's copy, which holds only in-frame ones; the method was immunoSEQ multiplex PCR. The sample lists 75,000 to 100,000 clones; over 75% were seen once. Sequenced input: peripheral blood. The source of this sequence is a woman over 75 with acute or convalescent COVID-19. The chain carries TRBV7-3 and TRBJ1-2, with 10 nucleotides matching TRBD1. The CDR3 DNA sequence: TGTGCCAGCAGCTTAACTCCGGGGACAGGGGATGGCTACACCTTC. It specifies CASSLTPGTGDGYTF. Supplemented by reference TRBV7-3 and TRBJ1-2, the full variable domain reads GAGVSQTPSNKVTEKGKYVELRCDPISGHTALYWYRQSLGQGPEFLIYFQGTGAADDSGLPNDRFFAVRPEGSVSTLKIQRTERGDSAVYLCASSLTPGTGDGYTFGSGTRLTVV.